This T cell receptor (beta chain) emerged from a study of blood T cells in healthy people across ages. Findings and caveats of the study: More naive CD4+ cells and higher diversity were found in long-lived than in aged donors.

This clonotype was detected a few times. The antigen remains undetermined. The CDR3 is made up of 16 amino acids. V gave up 1 base and J gave up 0 bases; unmatched junction bases: 3. Germline V gene sequence: CDR1 DFQATT, CDR2 SNEGSKA (reference sequence). With a J-beta primer mix and a sample-barcoded 5' primer, a second PCR ran about 6 to 11 cycles. Each CDR3 protein is one row after TCRdb ran MiXCR on the 5' RACE reads. This sample has about 1.8 million distinct CDR3 sequences; roughly 52% occur once, and the top ten carry approximately 2.1%. This TCR was sampled from a woman in her thirties or forties in good health. The V gene is TRBV20-1, the J gene TRBJ2-1; 10 bases align to TRBD1. Sequenced material: blood. CDR3: CSARVRQGASYNEQFF. CDR3 in DNA: TGCAGTGCTAGAGTTAGACAGGGGGCCTCCTACAATGAGCAGTTCTTC.